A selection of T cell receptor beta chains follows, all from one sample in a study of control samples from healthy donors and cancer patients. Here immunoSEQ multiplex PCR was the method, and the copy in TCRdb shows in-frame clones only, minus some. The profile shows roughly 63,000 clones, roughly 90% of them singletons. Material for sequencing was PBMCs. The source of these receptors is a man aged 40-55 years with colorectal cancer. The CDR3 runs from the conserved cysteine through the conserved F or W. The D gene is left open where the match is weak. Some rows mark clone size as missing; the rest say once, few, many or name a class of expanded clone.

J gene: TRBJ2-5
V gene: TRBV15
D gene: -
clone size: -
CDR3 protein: CATSKQGGQETQYF
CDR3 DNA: TGTGCCACCAGTAAGCAGGGGGGTCAAGAGACCCAGTACTTC

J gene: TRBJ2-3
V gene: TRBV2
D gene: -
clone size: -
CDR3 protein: CARTDLSGDTQYF
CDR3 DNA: TGTGCCCGGACAGACCTTTCGGGAGATACGCAGTATTTT

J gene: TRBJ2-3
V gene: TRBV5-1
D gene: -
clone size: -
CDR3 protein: CASSLEGNRDTQYF
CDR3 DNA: TGCGCCAGCAGCTTGGAGGGGAATCGAGATACGCAGTATTTT

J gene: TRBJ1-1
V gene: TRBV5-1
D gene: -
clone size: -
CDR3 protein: CASSLQDTEAFF
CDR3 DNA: TGCGCCAGCAGCTTGCAGGACACTGAAGCTTTCTTT

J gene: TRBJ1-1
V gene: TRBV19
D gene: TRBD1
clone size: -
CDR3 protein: CASSSAGQGPSRF
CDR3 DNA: TGTGCCAGTAGTTCCGCGGGACAGGGGCCCTCTAGGTTT

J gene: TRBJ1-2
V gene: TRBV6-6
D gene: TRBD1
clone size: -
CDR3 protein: CASRDGQGNYGYTF
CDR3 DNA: TGTGCCAGCAGAGACGGACAGGGTAACTATGGCTACACCTTC

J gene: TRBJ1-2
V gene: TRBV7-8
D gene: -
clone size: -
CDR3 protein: CASSLSGFYGYTF
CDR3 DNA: TGTGCCAGCAGCTTATCGGGATTCTATGGCTACACCTTC

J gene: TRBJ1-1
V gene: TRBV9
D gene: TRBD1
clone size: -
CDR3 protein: CASSATTGVNPSTEAFF
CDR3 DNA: TGTGCCAGCAGCGCAACGACAGGGGTCAACCCCAGCACTGAAGCTTTCTTT

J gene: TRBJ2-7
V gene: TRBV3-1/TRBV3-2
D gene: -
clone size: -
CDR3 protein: CASSRNGADVYEQYF
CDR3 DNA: TGTGCCAGCAGCCGCAATGGGGCGGATGTCTACGAGCAGTACTTC

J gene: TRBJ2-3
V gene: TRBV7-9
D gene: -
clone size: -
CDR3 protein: CASIDTLGSADTQYF
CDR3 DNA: TGTGCCAGCATCGACACCCTGGGGAGCGCAGATACGCAGTATTTT

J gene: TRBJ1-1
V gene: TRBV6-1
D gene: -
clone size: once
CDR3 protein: CASSDLGGAWAFF
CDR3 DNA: TGTGCCAGCAGTGATCTTGGAGGGGCGTGGGCTTTCTTT

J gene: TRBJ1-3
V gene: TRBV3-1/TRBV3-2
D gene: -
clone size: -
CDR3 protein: CASSQGHYGGNTIYF
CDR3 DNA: TGTGCCAGCAGCCAAGGGCACTACGGTGGAAACACCATATATTTT

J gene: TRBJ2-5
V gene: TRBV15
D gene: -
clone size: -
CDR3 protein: CATSRDRATQETQYF
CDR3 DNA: TGTGCCACCAGCAGAGATAGGGCCACCCAAGAGACCCAGTACTTC

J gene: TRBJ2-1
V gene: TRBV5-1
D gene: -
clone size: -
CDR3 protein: CASSFQGDYEQFF
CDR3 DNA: TGCGCCAGCAGCTTCCAGGGGGACTATGAGCAGTTCTTC

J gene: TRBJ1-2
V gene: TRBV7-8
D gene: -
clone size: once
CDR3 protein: CASSLSLANYGYTF
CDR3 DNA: TGTGCCAGCAGCTTAAGTTTGGCTAACTATGGCTACACCTTC

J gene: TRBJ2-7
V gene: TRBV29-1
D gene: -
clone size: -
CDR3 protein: CSVLRDSYEQYF
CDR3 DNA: TGCAGCGTCCTCCGGGACTCCTACGAGCAGTACTTC

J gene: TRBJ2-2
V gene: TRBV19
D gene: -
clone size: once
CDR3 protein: CATTIHSAGTMGELFF
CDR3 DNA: TGTGCCACTACTATACACTCAGCGGGTACAATGGGGGAGCTGTTTTTT

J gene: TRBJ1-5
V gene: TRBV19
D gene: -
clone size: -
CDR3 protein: CASNPQGGVNQPQHF
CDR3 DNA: TGTGCCAGTAACCCGCAGGGCGGCGTAAATCAGCCCCAGCATTTT

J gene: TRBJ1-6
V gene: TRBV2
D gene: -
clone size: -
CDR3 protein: CASNRAQQPLHF
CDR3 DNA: TGTGCCAGCAATAGGGCCCAACAGCCCCTCCACTTT

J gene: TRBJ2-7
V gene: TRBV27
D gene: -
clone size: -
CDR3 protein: CASSFLSSYEQYF
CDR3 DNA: TGTGCCAGCAGTTTTCTTAGCTCCTACGAGCAGTACTTC

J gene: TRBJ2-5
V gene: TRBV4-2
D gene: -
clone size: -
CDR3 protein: CASSQDIRETQYF
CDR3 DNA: TGTGCCAGCAGCCAAGATATCCGGGAGACCCAGTACTTC

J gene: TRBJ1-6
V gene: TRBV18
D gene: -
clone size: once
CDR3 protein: CASSTAAGYNSPLHF
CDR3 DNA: TGTGCCAGCTCAACGGCGGCGGGGTATAATTCACCCCTCCACTTT

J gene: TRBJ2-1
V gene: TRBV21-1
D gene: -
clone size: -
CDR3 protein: CASSKGGRGRSYNEQFF
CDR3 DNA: TGTGCCAGCAGCAAAGGGGGGCGGGGTAGGTCCTACAATGAGCAGTTCTTC

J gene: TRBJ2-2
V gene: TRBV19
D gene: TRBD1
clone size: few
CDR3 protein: CASSIGGTGTGELFF
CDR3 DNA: TGTGCCAGTAGTATAGGAGGGACAGGGACCGGGGAGCTGTTTTTT

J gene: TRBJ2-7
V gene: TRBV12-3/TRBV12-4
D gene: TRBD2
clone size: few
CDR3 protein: CASSLTTSGTMF
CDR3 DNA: TGTGCCAGCAGTTTAACAACTAGCGGGACGATGTTC

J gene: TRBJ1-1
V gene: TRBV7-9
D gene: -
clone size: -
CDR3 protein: CASTLDINTEAFF
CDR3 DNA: TGTGCCAGCACCTTAGACATCAACACTGAAGCTTTCTTT

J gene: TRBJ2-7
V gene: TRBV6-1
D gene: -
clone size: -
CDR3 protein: CASSEAGPQFYEQYF
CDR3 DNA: TGTGCCAGCAGTGAAGCGGGACCTCAATTTTACGAGCAGTACTTC

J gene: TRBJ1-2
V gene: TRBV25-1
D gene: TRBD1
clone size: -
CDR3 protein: CASRQTGVRDGYTF
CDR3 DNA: TGTGCCAGCAGGCAGACAGGGGTCAGGGATGGCTACACCTTC

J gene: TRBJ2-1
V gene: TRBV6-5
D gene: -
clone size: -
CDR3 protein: CASRLGTGQFF
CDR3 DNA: TGTGCCAGCAGGCTTGGAACTGGGCAGTTCTTC

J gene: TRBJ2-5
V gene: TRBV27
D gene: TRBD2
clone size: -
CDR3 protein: CASSFRASGTQETQYF
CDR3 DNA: TGTGCCAGCAGTTTTAGGGCTAGCGGGACCCAAGAGACCCAGTACTTC

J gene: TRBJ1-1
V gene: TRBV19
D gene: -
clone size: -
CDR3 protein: CASSIGGQGTEAFF
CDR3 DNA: TGTGCCAGTAGTATAGGGGGGCAGGGGACTGAAGCTTTCTTT

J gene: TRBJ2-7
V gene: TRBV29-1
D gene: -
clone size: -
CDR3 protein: CSVETGPGYEQYF
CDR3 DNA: TGCAGCGTTGAAACAGGGCCGGGCTACGAGCAGTACTTC

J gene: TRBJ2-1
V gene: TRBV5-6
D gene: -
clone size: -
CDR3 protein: CASSPGPGTPNNEQFF
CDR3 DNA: TGTGCCAGCAGCCCAGGTCCGGGGACACCAAACAATGAGCAGTTCTTC

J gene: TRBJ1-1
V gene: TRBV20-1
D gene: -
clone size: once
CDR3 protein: CSAERGTEAFF
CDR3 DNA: TGCAGTGCCGAGCGAGGGACTGAAGCTTTCTTT

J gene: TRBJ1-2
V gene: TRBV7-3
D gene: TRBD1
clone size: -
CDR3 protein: CASSVPGTGFGYTF
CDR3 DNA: TGTGCCAGCAGCGTACCCGGGACAGGGTTTGGCTACACCTTC

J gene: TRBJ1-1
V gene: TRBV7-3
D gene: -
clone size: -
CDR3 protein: CASSQRGNTEAFF
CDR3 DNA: TGTGCCAGCAGCCAACGGGGGAACACTGAAGCTTTCTTT

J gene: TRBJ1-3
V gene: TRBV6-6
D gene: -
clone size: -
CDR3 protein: CASSQSRGGTGNTIYF
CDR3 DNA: TGTGCCAGCAGTCAATCCCGGGGGGGTACTGGAAACACCATATATTTT

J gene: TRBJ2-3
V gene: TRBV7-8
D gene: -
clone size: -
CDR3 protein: CASSSRTISTDTQYF
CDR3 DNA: TGTGCCAGCAGCTCCAGGACTATTAGCACAGATACGCAGTATTTT

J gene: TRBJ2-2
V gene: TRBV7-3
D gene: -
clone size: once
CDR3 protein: CASSPGGPGELFF
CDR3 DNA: TGTGCCAGCAGCCCCGGGGGGCCCGGGGAGCTGTTTTTT

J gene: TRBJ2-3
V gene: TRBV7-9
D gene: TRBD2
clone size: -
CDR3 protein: CASSLVSGGPFYTQYF
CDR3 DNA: TGTGCCAGCAGCTTAGTCAGCGGGGGACCCTTCTATACGCAGTATTTT

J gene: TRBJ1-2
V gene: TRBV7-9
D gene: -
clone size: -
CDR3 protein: CASSLAPITGYTF
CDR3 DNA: TGTGCCAGCAGCTTAGCGCCAATTACCGGCTACACCTTC

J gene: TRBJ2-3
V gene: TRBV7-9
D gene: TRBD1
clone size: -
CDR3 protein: CASSLGQGSGTDTQYF
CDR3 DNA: TGTGCCAGCAGCTTAGGACAGGGGTCTGGTACAGATACGCAGTATTTT

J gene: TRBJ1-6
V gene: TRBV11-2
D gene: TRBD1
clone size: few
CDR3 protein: CASSLGDRGTSPLHF
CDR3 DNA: TGTGCCAGCAGCTTAGGGGACAGGGGTACTTCACCCCTCCACTTT

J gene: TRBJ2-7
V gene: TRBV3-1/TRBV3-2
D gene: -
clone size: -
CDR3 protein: CASSRSQGYEQYF
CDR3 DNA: TGTGCCAGCAGCCGCTCACAGGGATACGAGCAGTACTTC

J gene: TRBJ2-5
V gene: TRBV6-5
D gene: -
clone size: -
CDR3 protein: CASSTVKETQYF
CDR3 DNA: TGTGCCAGCAGTACAGTAAAAGAGACCCAGTACTTC

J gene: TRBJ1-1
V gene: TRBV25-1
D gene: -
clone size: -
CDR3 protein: CASSELAGVGNTEAFF
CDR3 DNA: TGTGCCAGCAGTGAATTGGCAGGGGTTGGGAACACTGAAGCTTTCTTT

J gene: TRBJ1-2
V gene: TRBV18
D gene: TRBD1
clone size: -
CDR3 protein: CASSPGTGLGASYGYTF
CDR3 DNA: TGTGCCAGCTCACCAGGGACAGGGTTGGGGGCCAGCTATGGCTACACCTTC

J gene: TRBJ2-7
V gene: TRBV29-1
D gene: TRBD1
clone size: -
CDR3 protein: CSIRQGAYEQYF
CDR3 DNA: TGCAGCATTCGACAGGGGGCCTACGAGCAGTACTTC

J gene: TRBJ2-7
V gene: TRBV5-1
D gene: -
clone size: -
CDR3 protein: CASSLARLSYEQYF
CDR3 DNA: TGCGCCAGCAGCTTGGCCAGGTTGAGTTACGAGCAGTACTTC

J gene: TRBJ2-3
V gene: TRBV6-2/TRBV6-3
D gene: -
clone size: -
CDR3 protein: CASSSSDQRKRTQYF
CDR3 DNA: TGTGCCAGCAGTTCCTCGGACCAGAGGAAGAGGACGCAGTATTTT

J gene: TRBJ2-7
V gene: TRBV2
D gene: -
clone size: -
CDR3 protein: CASSESGLPEQYF
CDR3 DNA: TGTGCCAGCAGTGAATCGGGCCTCCCCGAGCAGTACTTC

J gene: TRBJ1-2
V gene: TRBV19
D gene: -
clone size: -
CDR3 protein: CASSITGGNGYTF
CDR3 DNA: TGTGCCAGTAGTATCACCGGGGGCAATGGCTACACCTTC

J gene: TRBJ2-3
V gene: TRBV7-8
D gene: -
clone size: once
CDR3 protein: CASSSSEGGEADTQYF
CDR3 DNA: TGTGCCAGCAGCTCCTCCGAAGGGGGGGAAGCAGATACGCAGTATTTT

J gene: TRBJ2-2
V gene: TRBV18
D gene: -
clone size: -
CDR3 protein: CASSRGGQNTGELFF
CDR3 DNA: TGTGCCAGCTCACGCGGGGGCCAGAACACCGGGGAGCTGTTTTTT